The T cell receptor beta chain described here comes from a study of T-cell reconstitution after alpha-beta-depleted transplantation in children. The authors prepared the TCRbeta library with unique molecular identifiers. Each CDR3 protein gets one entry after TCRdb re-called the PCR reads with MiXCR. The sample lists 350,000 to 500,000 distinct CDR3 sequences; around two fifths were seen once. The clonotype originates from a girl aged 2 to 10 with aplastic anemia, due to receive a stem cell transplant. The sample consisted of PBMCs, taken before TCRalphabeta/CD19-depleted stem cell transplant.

The CDR3 DNA is TGCAGTGCTAGGGGCCTAGCGGTCAATGAGCAGTTCTTC. Amino acid sequence: CSARGLAVNEQFF. This chain uses TRBV20-1 with TRBJ2-1, with TRBD2 identical over 7 bases. V was pared by 3 bases and J by 6 bases, with 5 bases of the junction left unmatched. The CDR3 runs to 13 residues. CDR1 is DFQATT and CDR2 is SNEGSKA in the germline V gene (reference sequence).